This TCR beta chain came from a study of metastatic and nonmetastatic thyroid tumors. The entire patient cohort was treatment-naive prior to thyroid surgery. TCRdb reanalyzed the PCR reads via MiXCR. Among fewer than 7,500 clones listed, around 30% were seen once. This clone was picked up one time. The sequencing sample was made of tumor tissue. The receptor was isolated from a female donor with papillary thyroid cancer or a benign thyroid nodule (not recorded which). Some clones in this sample may be carry-over from other donors' samples.

CDR3 sequence: CASSVVASGGGELFF. CDR3 nucleotides: TGTGCCAGCAGCGTAGTGGCTAGCGGGGGCGGGGAGCTGTTTTTT. The genes are TRBV9 and TRBJ2-2; TRBD2 aligns across 10 bases. The length of the CDR3 is 15 residues. V was clipped by 0 bases and J by 7 bases; unmatched bases: 3. Germline-derived CDR1 and CDR2 are SGDLS and YYNGEE.